This T cell receptor beta chain stems from a study of CD8 T cells in Susac syndrome (dated by TCRdb to about 2019). With regard to the full study: Repertoire sequencing was used to test whether CD8+ T cell activation and differentiation in Susac syndrome was antigen driven.

Concerning this clonotype: The clone's antigen remains unknown. Per-base quality was not reported, and no clone a single base away is much larger than it.

Peripheral blood CD8+ and CD4+ T cells from healthy donors, Susac syndrome patients and multiple sclerosis patients were profiled by high-throughput TCR beta sequencing. Multiple sclerosis controls were treatment-naive patients with stable or active relapsing-remitting disease fulfilling revised McDonald criteria. Bulk CD8+ and CD4+ T cells were purified magnetically by negative isolation, whereas CD8+ TEMRA cells were enriched by FACS. Blood was drawn into EDTA tubes, processed within 24 hours, and PBMCs were isolated by density gradient centrifugation. PBMCs destined for TCR sequencing were cryopreserved in liquid nitrogen and later thawed in a 37 °C water bath. Purity of sorted or isolated CD4+, CD8+ and CD8+ TEMRA cells was at least 90%. Broad study findings and their caveats: The number of individuals in the TCR sequencing and HLA analysis was acknowledged as relatively small.

RNA was extracted with the RNeasy kit and roughly 0.45 to 1 ug was reverse transcribed using random hexamers. TCR beta CDR3 regions were amplified with the immunoSEQ multiplex PCR assay covering 54 Vbeta and 13 Jbeta segments. PCR amplification bias was corrected by using a synthetic template baseline for primer optimization and computational correction. As for the original processing: Reads were annotated to V, D and J genes according to IMGT and were analyzed with immunoSEQ Analyzer, with only productive sequences retained. Clonality was calculated as one minus the Shannon entropy normalized by log2 of the number of productive unique sequences. For each patient and control, public and private clones were evaluated among the 100 most prevalent clones. Clones were defined as Susac-specific if absent from the healthy and MS cohorts, from 1052 published viral clones and from other ImmuneACCESS disease sequences. TCRdb took the public reads, trimmed them with fastp at Q25, ran MiXCR for clone calling and kept in-frame beta chains. A single entry per CDR3 protein holds the most common genes and DNA from its merged rows. TCRdb, not the authors, supplied the V and J calls. The sample table holds about 300,000 distinct CDR3 sequences, of which 92% were seen once. Roughly 0.07% of the sample is held by the ten biggest clonotypes.

The germline V and J ends show losses of 2 bases and 1 base respectively, and no gene match explains 0 bases of the junction. Taken from cysteine to phenylalanine, the CDR3 has 14 residues. CDR3 DNA is the only sequence kept; it has 42 bases, read in frame from the first base. CDR1 SGHTA and CDR2 FQGNSA were looked up in the germline V gene. This receptor was taken from a human donor with multiple sclerosis. Sample: CD4+ T cells from PBMCs. This receptor chain uses TRBV7-2 and TRBJ2-5; 8 middle bases align to TRBD2. The CDR3 amino acid sequence is: CASSLSGSQETQYF. The sequence in DNA is TGTGCCAGCAGCTTAAGCGGGAGCCAAGAGACCCAGTACTTC.